This T cell receptor beta chain was captured by sequencing in a study of human T cells and chemical hapten exposure. Looking at the study overall: On 2 cm by 2 cm of upper inner arm skin, sensitization was performed with 2% DPC. Each patch test put 0.01% DPC on the upper back, and results were read at 6 days.

Time point indicated: patch test 1, 2 weeks after DPC sensitization. Documented treatment: therapeutic diphenylcyclopropenone sensitization with weekly scalp DPC. This clonotype was counted ten times or more. MiXCR, applied by TCRdb to the RACE reads, yields one record per CDR3 protein. Among approximately 400,000 distinct CDR3 sequences listed, about 4.8% were seen once. J was trimmed by 7 bases and V by 4 bases; bases with no gene match: 4. The CDR3 runs to 14 residues. Germline loops: CDR1 LGHNT, CDR2 FRNRAP. Sequenced material: whole blood, taken in connection with sensitization to the hapten diphenylcyclopropenone (DPC). The TCR sequence derives from a woman between 50 and 59 years old with alopecia areata. Some clones in this sample may be carry-over from other donors' samples. The chain combines TRBV12-5 with TRBJ1-6; TRBD1 matches at 7 bases. CDR3 amino acids: CASGSQGGNSPLHF. In nucleotides, the CDR3 is TGTGCTAGTGGTTCCCAGGGGGGGAATTCACCCCTCCACTTT.